This T cell receptor (beta chain) was retrieved from a study of blood T cell repertoires in COVID-19. Study at large: The United States, Italy and Spain were the sources of the acute and convalescent COVID-19 samples.

Original methodology: Reference gene primer amplification gave estimated nucleated cell counts. Libraries were prepared by immunoSEQ multiplex PCR; TCRdb keeps only in-frame clonotypes and omits some of them. V and J calls plus clone size are reproduced from that table; the DNA served to infer D and trimming. Of about 68,000 clones in the sample, approximately 88% are singletons; the top ten hold roughly 2.4%. CDR1 MNHNY and CDR2 SVGAGI come from the germline V gene (reference sequence). This CDR3 comprises 18 residues. Germline trimming cut 5 bases from V and 1 base from J; bases unmatched to any gene: 11.

The specimen was peripheral blood. This rearrangement joins TRBV6-6 to TRBJ2-7; TRBD2 aligns across 13 bases. The sequence was obtained from a human donor in a cohort sampled during active COVID-19. This CDR3 reads CASSPRTSGRAGSYEQYF. The CDR3 region has the DNA TGTGCCAGCAGTCCCCGAACTAGCGGGAGGGCCGGGTCCTACGAGCAGTACTTC.